The rows below give T cell receptor beta chains drawn from one sample of a study of blood T cell repertoires in COVID-19. Using immunoSEQ multiplex PCR, the repertoire was profiled, and TCRdb retains in-frame clones only, with some absent. The table has roughly 150,000 clones, approximately 86% seen once; the top ten hold 2% to 3%. The sequenced sample consisted of peripheral blood. The receptors come from an elderly woman with COVID-19, enrolled during active disease. Both conserved end residues are part of each CDR3. A D gene is named only where the DNA matches it firmly. A row's size may be missing; if present it is once, few, many or a size class.

j_call d_call clone_size v_call cdr3_nt cdr3_aa
TRBJ1-5 NA NA TRBV6-5 TGTGCCAGCAGACAGGGTAGCAATCAGCCCCAGCATTTT CASRQGSNQPQHF
TRBJ2-7 NA NA TRBV28 TGTGCCAGCACCCGAGGAGGGGAGGACGAGCAGTACTTC CASTRGGEDEQYF
TRBJ1-2 NA NA TRBV5-4 TGTGCCAGCAGCATTATGGGGGGTAAAGGCTACACCTTC CASSIMGGKGYTF
TRBJ2-1 NA NA TRBV14 TGTGCCAGCAGCCAAGATCCGGGAGCCCGGGAGCAGTTCTTC CASSQDPGAREQFF
TRBJ1-1 TRBD1 NA TRBV28 TGTGCCAGCAGTTGGAACAGGGGGCTCAGTGAAGCTTTCTTT CASSWNRGLSEAFF
TRBJ1-1 NA NA TRBV5-6 TGTGCCAGTGAAGGGGCGATTAGTAACACTGAAGCTTTCTTT CASEGAISNTEAFF
TRBJ2-3 NA NA TRBV6-2/TRBV6-3 TGTGCCAGCAGTCGCGCGGATACGCAGTATTTT CASSRADTQYF
TRBJ2-5 TRBD1 NA TRBV5-1 TGCGCCAGCGGGCCCGGACAGGCACAAGAGACCCAGTACTTC CASGPGQAQETQYF
TRBJ1-2 TRBD1 NA TRBV2 TGTGCCAGCACCCGGACAGGGGTTGGCTACACCTTC CASTRTGVGYTF
TRBJ2-5 TRBD1 once TRBV5-1 TGCGCCAGCAGCCCCTCAGGGGGCCGTGTCGAGACCCAGTACTTC CASSPSGGRVETQYF
TRBJ2-7 NA NA TRBV5-1 TGCGCCAGTAACCTGTATGGGGGAGGATCCTACGAGCAGTACTTC CASNLYGGGSYEQYF
TRBJ1-5 NA many TRBV5-4 TGTGCCAGCAGCTTCGGGTTCGATCAGCCCCAGCATTTT CASSFGFDQPQHF
TRBJ1-1 TRBD1 NA TRBV3-1/TRBV3-2 TGTGCCAGCAGCCCCGGACAGGGGAGCACTGAAGCTTTCTTT CASSPGQGSTEAFF
TRBJ1-6 TRBD1 NA TRBV6-2/TRBV6-3 TGTGCCAGCAGTTATAAGACAGGGGGCTGGAATTCACCCCTCCACTTT CASSYKTGGWNSPLHF
TRBJ2-7 TRBD2 NA TRBV19 TGTGCCCACTTATTCGGGGGGGAAGAGCAGTACTTC CAHLFGGEEQYF
TRBJ1-2 TRBD1 NA TRBV19 TGTGCCAGTAGTGTAACACCGACAGGGGGAGTGGGCTACACCTTC CASSVTPTGGVGYTF
TRBJ1-1 NA NA TRBV28 TGTGCCAGCAGTTTAACGGTTAATTGGAGGGGAGGGGGCACTGAAGCTTTCTTT CASSLTVNWRGGGTEAFF
TRBJ1-5 NA NA TRBV6-5 TGTGCCAGCAGGGCGGCGGGGGTTGGCAATCAGCCCCAGCATTTT CASRAAGVGNQPQHF
TRBJ2-3 TRBD2 once TRBV3-1/TRBV3-2 TGTGCCAGCAGCCAGTTCAGCTCAACTAGCGGGAGAGGAGATACGCAGTATTTT CASSQFSSTSGRGDTQYF
TRBJ2-2 TRBD1 NA TRBV5-1 TGCGCCAGCAGCCTGGCAGGGACAGGGGGCACCGGGGAGCTGTTTTTT CASSLAGTGGTGELFF
TRBJ1-2 NA NA TRBV4-3 TGCGCCAGCAGCCAAGGTTCGTCGGCAGCGACTAACTATGGCTACACCTTC CASSQGSSAATNYGYTF
TRBJ2-5 NA NA TRBV27 TGTGCCAGCAGAAAACGAAACAGGCATCAAGAGACCCAGTACTTC CASRKRNRHQETQYF
TRBJ1-2 TRBD1 once TRBV3-1/TRBV3-2 TGTGCCAGCAGCCAAGGACAGGGATATGGCTACACCTTC CASSQGQGYGYTF
TRBJ2-3 TRBD2 NA TRBV5-4 TGTGCCAGCAGCTTGCAACTAGCGGGAGTCACAGATACGCAGTATTTT CASSLQLAGVTDTQYF
TRBJ1-6 TRBD1 NA TRBV7-8 TGTGCCAGCAGCTTATTGACAGGGGATTCACCCCTCCACTTT CASSLLTGDSPLHF
TRBJ1-1 TRBD1 NA TRBV25-1 TGTGCCAGCAGTGTTTCCGGACAGGCAGAAGCTTTCTTT CASSVSGQAEAFF
TRBJ1-1 NA NA TRBV9 TGTGCCAGCAGCACCCCCCCTCTTGAGACTGAAGCTTTCTTT CASSTPPLETEAFF
TRBJ2-1 TRBD2 NA TRBV11-2 TGTGCCAGCAGCTCCTTGACTAGCGGGAGGGGGAATGAGCAGTTCTTC CASSSLTSGRGNEQFF
TRBJ1-3 NA NA TRBV3-1/TRBV3-2 TGTGCCAGCAGCCGTTTAATTACAAGTTGGGGAGAAGCGGGAAACACCATATATTTT CASSRLITSWGEAGNTIYF
TRBJ2-1 NA NA TRBV19 TGTGCCAGTTCCAACCCCACTCGATACAATGAGCAGTTCTTC CASSNPTRYNEQFF
TRBJ2-6 NA NA TRBV7-2 TGTGCCAGCAGCTTATCACAGGGTTTGGGCTCTGGGGCCAACGTCCTGACTTTC CASSLSQGLGSGANVLTF